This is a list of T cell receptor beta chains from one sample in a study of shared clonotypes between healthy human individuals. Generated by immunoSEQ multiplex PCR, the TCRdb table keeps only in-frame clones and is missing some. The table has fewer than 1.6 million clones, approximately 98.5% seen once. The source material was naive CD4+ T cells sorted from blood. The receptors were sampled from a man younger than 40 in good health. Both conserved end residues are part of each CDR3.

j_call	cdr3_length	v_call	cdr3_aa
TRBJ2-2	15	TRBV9	CASSVRTGGTGELFF
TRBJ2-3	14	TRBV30	CAWSVGGITDTQYF
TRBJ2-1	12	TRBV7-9	CAFRTSANEQFF
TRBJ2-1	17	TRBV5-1	CASSLAVRLAGENEQFF
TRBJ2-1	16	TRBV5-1	CASSLAGTPFNNEQFF
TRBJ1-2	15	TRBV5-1	CASSPVRERGYGYTF
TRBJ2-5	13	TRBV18	CASSPPGQETQYF
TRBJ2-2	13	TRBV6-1	CASNSMVVGELFF
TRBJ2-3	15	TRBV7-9	CASSLGGGRTDTQYF
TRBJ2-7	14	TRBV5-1	CASSRDRGTYEQYF
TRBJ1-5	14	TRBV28	CASSPPDSNQPQHF
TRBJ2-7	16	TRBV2	CASSEASGPGGYEQYF
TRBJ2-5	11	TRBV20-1	CSASGSQTQYF
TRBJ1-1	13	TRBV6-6	CATLRDRGTEAFF
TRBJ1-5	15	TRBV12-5	CASSQGQLGDQPQHF
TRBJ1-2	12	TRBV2	CASSEVNPGYTF
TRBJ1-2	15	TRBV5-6	CASSLVGRDPYGYTF
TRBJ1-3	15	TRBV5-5	CASSFQAGSGNTIYF
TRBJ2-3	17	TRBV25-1	CASSLLAGGGAADTQYF
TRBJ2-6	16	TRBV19	CASSIDFAGRPSVLTF
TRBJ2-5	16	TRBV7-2	CASSLALAGGQETQYF
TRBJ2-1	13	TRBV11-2	CASSSSSYNEQFF
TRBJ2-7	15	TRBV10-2	CASSRLAGGSYEQYF
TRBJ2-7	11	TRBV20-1	CSAVTGFEQYF
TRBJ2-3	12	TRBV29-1	CSVGRPLDTQYF
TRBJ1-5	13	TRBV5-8	CASSLHSNQPQHF
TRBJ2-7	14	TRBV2	CASRPWTGFYEQYF
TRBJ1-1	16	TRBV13	CASSPDHGNMNTEAFF
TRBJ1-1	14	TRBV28	CASSSPEMNTEAFF
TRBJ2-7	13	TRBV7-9	CASSRTADYEQYF
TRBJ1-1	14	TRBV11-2	CASSLNRGSIEAFF